The clone carrying this TCR beta chain has a handful of counts. Its target is not known. Other DNA sequences in the same sample also yield this CDR3. Positive CCR7 selection of CD45RO-negative cells yielded the naive CD8 cells, and terminally differentiated effector memory CD45RA+ cells were excluded. This sample is drawn from a study of shared clonotypes between healthy human individuals. About the study: Contributing individuals were two females and three males aged 18 to 49.

Notes on the study in general: Around 5% of naive CD4 clonotypes were shared across several donors. Depth was large, yet rarefaction showed that sorted-subset sequencing was incomplete.

Assay used: immunoSEQ multiplex PCR; TCRdb lists only in-frame clones, some missing. The sample lists approximately 740,000 clones, roughly 92% occurring once. CDR1 SGDLS and CDR2 YYNGEE come from the germline V gene. V dropped 0 bases and J dropped 0 bases, with 2 bases sitting between them. The CDR3 loop spans 13 amino acids. The sequencing input was naive CD8+ T cells sorted from blood. V is TRBV9 and J is TRBJ2-3; D is ambiguous. This TCR derives from a young man in good health. CDR3 nucleotide sequence: TGTGCCAGCAGCGTAGGCAGCACAGATACGCAGTATTTT. It translates to CASSVGSTDTQYF. Drawing the rest from reference TRBV9 and TRBJ2-3, the complete variable domain is DSGVTQTPKHLITATGQRVTLRCSPRSGDLSVYWYQQSLDQGLQFLIQYYNGEERAKGNILERFSAQQFPDLHSELNLSSLELGDSALYFCASSVGSTDTQYFGPGTRLTVL.